The 8 T cell receptor beta chains below come from one sample, sequenced in a study of cytomegalovirus exposure and HLA in healthy donors. 60 Vbeta and 13 Jbeta primers were used in PCR. Only in-frame clones appear in the TCRdb table, and some are missing; sequencing was by immunoSEQ multiplex PCR. The top ten clones hold about 7% of a sample with 170,000 or so clones, 80% of them seen once. Input material: PBMCs. These receptors were collected from a man aged 30 to 45 in good health and CMV-seropositive.

In its sample, this clone was seen a few times. J is TRBJ1-1 and V is TRBV13, with D unresolved. From germline, CDR1 is PRHDT and CDR2 FYEKMQ (reference sequence). This CDR3 spans 14 amino acids. V was pared by 1 base and J by 0 bases, with 6 bases between. The CDR3 sequence is CASSLEQLNTEAFF. CDR3 bases: TGTGCCAGCAGCTTAGAACAGTTGAACACTGAAGCTTTCTTT.

This rearrangement joins TRBV5-1 to TRBJ1-2, with D possibly being TRBD1 (6 bases). Per the germline V gene, CDR1 is SGHRS and CDR2 is YFSETQ. Trimming pared 2 bases from V and 3 bases from J, leaving 11 bases between. CDR3 size: 14 residues. The DNA of the CDR3 is TGCGCCAGCAGCTTAGACAGGCGTGACTATGGCTACACCTTC. Encoded protein: CASSLDRRDYGYTF.

The chain links TRBV9 to TRBJ2-7; 13 bases agree with TRBD2. V dropped 4 bases and J dropped 0; count of bases not matched to a gene: 7. Germline-derived CDR1 and CDR2 are SGDLS and YYNGEE. The CDR3 is 17 amino acids. For the CDR3, the DNA is TGTGCCAGCAGCTTAGGACTAGCGGGAGACCCCTCCTACGAGCAGTACTTC. This codes for CASSLGLAGDPSYEQYF.

CDR3 nucleotide sequence: TGTGCCAGCAGGGCAGGGGAAAACTATGGCTACACCTTC. Translated, it gives CASRAGENYGYTF. The gene calls are TRBV2 and TRBJ1-2; D may be TRBD1 (6 bases). With 6 bases removed from V and 2 bases from J, the gap between germline ends came to 10 bases. Germline assignment: CDR1 SNHLY and CDR2 FYNNEI. The CDR3 length is 13 residues.

The gene calls are TRBV30 and TRBJ1-6; 7 bases align to TRBD1. V was clipped by 2 bases and J by 5 bases; unmatched bases: 6. Per germline, CDR1 GTSNPN and CDR2 SVGIG (reference sequence). The CDR3 is made up of 15 amino acids. The CDR3 region has the DNA TGTGCCTGGAGTACAGGGGACATAAATAATTCACCCCTCCACTTT. The encoded protein is CAWSTGDINNSPLHF.

This rearrangement joins TRBV5-1 to TRBJ2-3; 7 nucleotides agree with TRBD1. The CDR3 contains 14 residues. The germline V gene has CDR1 SGHRS and CDR2 YFSETQ. With V trimmed by 5 bases and J by 2 bases, 5 bases remained unmatched. The CDR3 region is CASRQDRYTDTQYF. The CDR3 coding sequence is TGCGCCAGCAGACAGGACAGGTACACAGATACGCAGTATTTT.

This chain uses TRBV29-1 with TRBJ2-1; the D gene is possibly TRBD1 (5 bases). CDR3 length: 15 residues. The germline gives CDR1 SQVTM, CDR2 ANQGSEA. Trimming cost V 4 bases and J 4 bases, with 17 bases left between them. The CDR3 here is CSVGERGGYYNEQFF. In DNA form, the CDR3 reads TGCAGCGTTGGGGAAAGGGGTGGGTATTACAATGAGCAGTTCTTC.

In its sample, this clone was seen once. The V gene is TRBV4-1, the J gene TRBJ2-3; 7 nucleotides align to TRBD2. Germline V CDR1 and CDR2: MGHRA, YSYEKL. Germline trimming cut 2 bases from V and 2 bases from J; bases unmatched to any gene: 10. This CDR3 spans 17 amino acids. The CDR3 coding sequence is TGCGCCAGCAGCCAAACGGGCTCGGGGGGTTCCACAGATACGCAGTATTTT. The encoded protein is CASSQTGSGGSTDTQYF.